Below are 29 T cell receptor beta chains sequenced from a single sample in a study of cytomegalovirus exposure and HLA in healthy donors. The protocol was immunoSEQ multiplex PCR, while the TCRdb copy is restricted to in-frame clones and leaves out a portion. The sample includes 190,000 or so clones, more than 65% of them seen just once. Input material: PBMCs. Receptors were obtained from a woman younger than 35 in good health and CMV-seropositive.

The CDR3 nucleotides read TGCGCCAGCAGCGTCAGCGGGGCGGGGCAAGAGACCCAGTACTTC. It yields the protein CASSVSGAGQETQYF. The rearrangement links TRBV5-1 to TRBJ2-5; 7 nucleotides agree with TRBD2. The CDR3 length is 15 residues. Germline V gene data show CDR1 as SGHRS and CDR2 as YFSETQ. Trimming took 4 bases from V and 2 from J; bases not matched to a gene: 8. Variable domain in full (rest from reference TRBV5-1 and TRBJ2-5): KAGVTQTPRYLIKTRGQQVTLSCSPISGHRSVSWYQQTPGQGLQFLFEYFSETQRNKGNFPGRFSGRQFSNSRSEMNVSTLELGDSALYLCASSVSGAGQETQYFGPGTRLLVL.

The chain is built from TRBV5-1 and TRBJ2-3; D may be TRBD2 (7 bases). V was trimmed by 4 bases and J by 3 bases, leaving 12 bases between them. The CDR3 runs to 14 residues. Germline CDR1 SGHRS, CDR2 YFSETQ. The chain's CDR3 is CASSGRGPTDTQYF. CDR3 in DNA: TGCGCCAGCAGCGGGCGGGGGCCAACAGATACGCAGTATTTT.

This clone was seen only a few times. The V call is TRBV7-9, the J call TRBJ2-2; 9 bases are a match to TRBD1. CDR1 SEHNR and CDR2 FQNEAQ come from the germline V gene (reference sequence). The CDR3 covers 15 residues. The trim removed 5 bases at V and 3 bases at J, leaving 4 bases unmatched. DNA for the CDR3: TGTGCCAGCAGCCTGACAGGGGGGGACACCGGGGAGCTGTTTTTT. Translated: CASSLTGGDTGELFF.

V gene TRBV19 combines with J gene TRBJ1-1; 8 positions match TRBD1. V shed 6 bases, J shed 11 bases, and the junction held 8 bases outside the gene matches. The germline V gene encodes CDR1 LNHDA and CDR2 SQIVND (reference sequence). This CDR3 is built from 12 residues. CDR3 nucleotide sequence: TGTGCCAGTAGGGCACAGGGGGAAGTTGCTTTCTTT. This gives the protein CASRAQGEVAFF.

The chain has TRBV6-6 and TRBJ1-6; TRBD1 matches at 8 bases. The germline gives CDR1 MNHNY, CDR2 SVGAGI (reference sequence). CDR3 size: 16 residues. The ends lost 6 bases at V and 0 bases at J; junction bases unmatched: 4. As DNA, the CDR3 is TGTGCCAGCAGCCCAGGGGGCGTCTCCTATAATTCACCCCTCCACTTT. Residues: CASSPGGVSYNSPLHF.

The gene calls are TRBV15 and TRBJ2-1; possibly TRBD1 for D (5 bases). There are 14 residues in the CDR3. Germline CDR1 LNHNV, CDR2 YYDKDF (reference sequence). V was cut by 1 base and J by 6 bases, with 10 bases left in between. In nucleotides, the CDR3 is TGTGCCACCAGCAGAGGTCAGGGAATCAATGAGCAGTTCTTC. Translated, it gives CATSRGQGINEQFF.

This chain joins TRBV15 and TRBJ1-5, with 8 bases that match TRBD1. The J segment lost 6 bases and the V segment lost 4 bases, leaving 5 bases of the junction unmatched. CDR1 and CDR2 from the germline V gene are LNHNV and YYDKDF (reference sequence). The CDR3 has 14 amino acids. CDR3 residues: CATSTGGVGQPQHF. CDR3 coding DNA: TGTGCCACCAGCACAGGGGGCGTCGGTCAGCCCCAGCATTTT.

The J gene is TRBJ2-7, the V gene TRBV6-1, with D possibly TRBD1 on 5 matching bases. From germline, CDR1 is MNHNS and CDR2 SASEGT. V lost 2 bases, J lost 3 bases, and 11 bases lay in between. CDR3 length: 14 amino acids. The CDR3 bases are TGTGCCAGCAGTGAACAGGGCAGATACTACGAGCAGTACTTC. It yields the protein CASSEQGRYYEQYF.

This clone was recorded only once. V gene TRBV5-1 combines with J gene TRBJ2-5, with 11 bases lining up with TRBD2. Germline V lookup: CDR1 SGHRS, CDR2 YFSETQ. The CDR3 has 16 amino acids. J gave up 5 bases and V 5 bases, and 11 bases lay outside the gene matches. CDR3 in DNA: TGCGCCAGCAGACTACTAGCGGGGGTACGGGGGGAGACCCAGTACTTC. It is translated as CASRLLAGVRGETQYF.

This rearrangement joins TRBV4-1 to TRBJ2-7, with D unresolved. In germline, CDR1 is MGHRA, CDR2 YSYEKL. The V end was cut by 0 bases, the J end by 4 bases, with 16 bases between. CDR3 length: 16 residues. The chain's CDR3 is CASSQEQIGGAYEQYF. The CDR3 nucleotides are TGCGCCAGCAGCCAAGAACAGATAGGTGGCGCATACGAGCAGTACTTC.

The chain links TRBV25-1 to TRBJ1-5; a possible D gene is TRBD1 (5 bases). V shed 5 bases and J shed 4 bases, with 18 bases lying between them. Germline V CDR1 and CDR2: MGHDK, SYGVNS. The CDR3 consists of 16 residues. CDR3 in amino acids: CASSPFGALGNQPQHF. The CDR3 DNA follows: TGTGCCAGCAGTCCTTTTGGGGCTTTGGGAAATCAGCCCCAGCATTTT.

The chain has TRBV15 and TRBJ1-3; D unresolved. Germline values: CDR1 LNHNV, CDR2 YYDKDF (reference sequence). The CDR3 totals 15 residues. The V gene lost 0 bases and the J gene lost 3 bases, with 9 bases spanning the gap. Here the CDR3 reads CATSRDLSVGNTIYF. CDR3 bases: TGTGCCACCAGCAGAGATCTCTCCGTTGGAAACACCATATATTTT.

This chain joins TRBV6-1 and TRBJ1-1, with D hard to call. CDR1 MNHNS and CDR2 SASEGT come from the germline V gene. The CDR3 totals 11 residues. The V and J ends lost 8 bases and 12 bases respectively, with 16 bases between them. The CDR3 loop reads CASWRAQLTFF. CDR3 nucleotides: TGTGCCAGCTGGCGGGCCCAATTAACTTTCTTT.

In the case of this clone: Given the absence of the conserved phenylalanine or tryptophan at the CDR3 end, a read error is likely. It is unclear where the CDR3 begins or ends on the DNA, so no DNA is shown, and the CDR3 is as TCRdb lists it. The chain has TRBV7-3 and TRBJ1-6; the table names TRBD1, a call not compared with the DNA. Germline V gene lookup returns CDR1 SGHTA and CDR2 FQGTGA. The CDR3 is 10 residues long, counting both termini. The CDR3 region is CASSLLGQAR.

This clone was observed a few times. The genes are TRBV5-6 and TRBJ1-1, with TRBD1 matching 8 bases. V shed 3 bases and J 1 base; nucleotides not matched to a gene: 14. Germline loops: CDR1 SGHDT, CDR2 YYEEEE. The CDR3 consists of 18 residues. CDR3: CASSSLGQGPSKNTEAFF. Here the CDR3 DNA reads TGTGCCAGCAGCTCTTTAGGACAGGGACCAAGTAAGAACACTGAAGCTTTCTTT.

The chain recombines TRBV18 with TRBJ2-7; 7 bases line up with TRBD1. Germline CDR1 reads KGHSH; CDR2 reads LQKENI. The CDR3 has 14 residues. Losses at the gene ends were 3 bases for V and 7 bases for J; bases not matched to a gene: 9. In DNA, the CDR3 is TGTGCCAGCTCACCTGACAGGGCAAACATGGAGCAGTACTTC. Translated, it gives CASSPDRANMEQYF.

The CDR3 DNA sequence: TGTGCCAGCAGTGACGCGAGCTATTCACCCCTCCACTTT. Amino acids: CASSDASYSPLHF. The V and J genes are TRBV6-1 and TRBJ1-6; D not certain. Germline V gene sequence: CDR1 MNHNS, CDR2 SASEGT. The length of the CDR3 is 13 residues. Deletions cut 3 bases from V and 8 bases from J, with 8 bases between.

The chain combines TRBV14 with TRBJ1-4; weak D call: TRBD1 (5 bases). Trimming pared 3 bases from V and 2 bases from J, leaving 13 bases between. The CDR3 is 16 amino acids. The germline gives CDR1 SGHDN, CDR2 FVKESK. CDR3: CASSHTPGLTNEKLFF. The CDR3 DNA reads as TGTGCCAGCAGCCACACTCCAGGGTTGACTAATGAAAAACTGTTTTTT.

The table lists this clone with a count of one. The rearrangement uses TRBV19 and TRBJ1-5; tentatively, D is TRBD1 (6 bases). V gave up 5 bases and J gave up 0 bases, with 8 bases separating them. The CDR3 loop spans 14 amino acids. The germline V gene has CDR1 LNHDA and CDR2 SQIVND (reference sequence). The CDR3 loop reads CASSPQGSNQPQHF. The CDR3 DNA sequence: TGTGCCAGTAGTCCACAGGGTAGCAATCAGCCCCAGCATTTT.

This clone was counted a single time. This chain uses TRBV27 with TRBJ2-1; maybe TRBD2 (5 bases). The CDR3 extends over 15 amino acids. CDR1 is MNHEY and CDR2 is SMNVEV in the germline V gene (reference sequence). V was clipped by 8 bases and J by 2 bases, with 16 bases between them. The CDR3 here is CASWGSGNPYNEQFF. In DNA, the CDR3 is TGTGCCAGCTGGGGATCGGGAAATCCCTACAATGAGCAGTTCTTC.

The V call is TRBV11-2, the J call TRBJ1-1; the D gene is possibly TRBD1 (6 bases). Trimming removed 3 bases from V and 5 bases from J, with 13 bases in between. The length of the CDR3 is 14 residues. Germline CDR1 SGHAT, CDR2 FQNNGV. CDR3 loop: CASSLSRQGTEAFF. The CDR3 DNA sequence: TGTGCCAGCAGCTTGTCGAGGCAGGGGACTGAAGCTTTCTTT.

The CDR3 nucleotides are TGCGCCAGCAGCCAAGAGGGAGCGGGGGGGCGAGGCACCGGGGAGCTGTTTTTT. Translating it yields CASSQEGAGGRGTGELFF. The chain uses TRBV4-1 and TRBJ2-2; TRBD2 aligns across 10 bases. Germline V gene data show CDR1 as MGHRA and CDR2 as YSYEKL. J was trimmed by 4 bases and V by 0 bases; bases with no gene match: 8. This CDR3 contains 18 residues.

The genes are TRBV9 and TRBJ1-2; D possibly corresponds to TRBD1 (5 bases). V lost 4 bases, J lost 8 bases, and 21 bases lay in between. The CDR3 is made up of 15 amino acids. Germline CDR1 SGDLS, CDR2 YYNGEE. The CDR3 loop reads CASSSVGRERVGYTF. Written as DNA, the CDR3 is TGTGCCAGCAGCTCGGTGGGCAGGGAAAGGGTGGGCTACACCTTC.

The chain employs TRBV5-4 and TRBJ1-1; D unresolved. The CDR3 sequence is 13 residues long. The germline V and J ends were trimmed by 3 bases and 3 bases, with 9 bases remaining between them. From germline, CDR1 is SGHNT and CDR2 YYREEE (reference sequence). This CDR3 is CASSSDMYTEAFF. DNA for the CDR3: TGTGCCAGCAGCTCCGACATGTACACTGAAGCTTTCTTT.

This sequence joins TRBV16 and TRBJ1-2; D is unresolved. V was shortened by 0 bases and J by 4 bases, with 9 bases between the two germline ends. The CDR3 loop spans 14 amino acids. CDR1 and CDR2 from the germline V gene are KGHSY and FQNENV. The DNA of the CDR3 is TGTGCCAGCAGCCAATCAGGGAGCGTCTATGGCTACACCTTC. Translating gives CASSQSGSVYGYTF.

The rearrangement uses TRBV10-3 and TRBJ1-1, with TRBD1 as a possible D gene (6 bases). Germline loops: CDR1 ENHRY, CDR2 SYGVKD. The CDR3 runs to 13 residues. Trimming removed 10 bases at V and 5 bases at J, with 17 bases between. Here the CDR3 reads CASQGLERTEAFF. Here the CDR3 DNA reads TGTGCCAGCCAGGGGCTTGAGAGAACTGAAGCTTTCTTT.

The V call is TRBV14, the J call TRBJ2-7, with TRBD2 as a possible D gene (5 bases). The length of the CDR3 is 12 residues. Germline-derived CDR1 and CDR2 are SGHDN and FVKESK. V lost 8 bases to trimming and J lost 6 bases, with 14 bases between them. The CDR3 region has the DNA TGTGCCAGCGGGTCTAGCTTGAGCGAGCAGTACTTC. Protein product: CASGSSLSEQYF. The variable domain in full, with the rest retrieved from reference TRBV14 and TRBJ2-7, is EAGVTQFPSHSVIEKGQTVTLRCDPISGHDNLYWYRRVMGKEIKFLLHFVKESKQDESGMPNNRFLAERTGGTYSTLKVQPAELEDSGVYFCASGSSLSEQYFGPGTRLTVT.

In this sample, this clone turned up many times. The genes are TRBV5-1 and TRBJ1-1; D possibly corresponds to TRBD1 (6 bases). The germline CDR1 and CDR2 sequences are SGHRS and YFSETQ. V was clipped by 0 bases and J by 6 bases, with 15 bases between them. The CDR3 is 15 amino acids. CDR3 sequence: CASSLDLPRGAEAFF. Written as DNA, the CDR3 is TGCGCCAGCAGCTTGGATCTTCCCAGGGGTGCTGAAGCTTTCTTT.

In the case of this clone: Other DNA variants within this sample encode the same CDR3. The genes are TRBV29-1 and TRBJ1-2; D is unclear. Per germline, CDR1 SQVTM and CDR2 ANQGSEA. V was shortened by 3 bases and J by 4 bases, with 12 bases between the two germline ends. CDR3 length: 13 amino acids. The chain's CDR3 is CSVESGTSYGYTF. The DNA of the CDR3 is TGCAGCGTTGAGTCGGGAACTTCCTATGGCTACACCTTC.